These 9 T cell receptor beta chains originate from one sample sequenced in a study of blood T cell repertoires in COVID-19. Sequenced by immunoSEQ multiplex PCR; TCRdb stores in-frame clones only, minus some. The sample records under 200,000 clones, less than 90% being singletons. Sequencing was done on a sample of peripheral blood. These receptors were collected from a woman between 65 and 79 years old with COVID-19, enrolled during active disease.

The J gene is TRBJ1-2, the V gene TRBV27; TRBD1 is a possible D gene (6 bases). V shed 5 bases and J shed 0 bases, with 16 bases lying between them. The CDR3 is made up of 16 amino acids. Looked up from germline, CDR1 is MNHEY and CDR2 is SMNVEV (reference sequence). CDR3 in amino acids: CASSNRRQATNYGYTF. CDR3 nucleotides: TGTGCCAGCAGTAACCGGCGACAGGCGACTAACTATGGCTACACCTTC.

This clone appeared many times. This sequence joins TRBV7-9 and TRBJ1-5; no clear D. V was cut by 3 bases and J by 5 bases, with 8 bases left in between. In germline, CDR1 is SEHNR, CDR2 FQNEAQ (reference sequence). The CDR3 runs 13 residues. CDR3 loop: CASSFFVDQPQHF. In DNA form, the CDR3 reads TGTGCCAGCAGCTTTTTCGTCGATCAGCCCCAGCATTTT.

The chain links TRBV29-1 to TRBJ1-1; 8 bases fit TRBD1. CDR1 SQVTM and CDR2 ANQGSEA come from the germline V gene. The J segment lost 4 bases and the V segment lost 6 bases, leaving 4 bases of the junction unmatched. This CDR3 region has 12 residues. Here the CDR3 reads CSVRTGPTEAFF. The CDR3 DNA sequence: TGCAGCGTGAGGACAGGGCCCACTGAAGCTTTCTTT.

The table lists this clone with a count of one. The rearrangement links TRBV27 to TRBJ2-2; 9 nucleotides align to TRBD1. The junction had 7 bases not matched to a gene; V was cut back by 4 bases and J by 1 base. Germline CDR1 reads MNHEY; CDR2 reads SMNVEV (reference sequence). The CDR3 has 17 amino acids. CDR3: CASSSGDREGNTGELFF. CDR3 DNA: TGTGCCAGCAGTTCCGGGGACAGGGAAGGGAACACCGGGGAGCTGTTTTTT.

This sequence joins TRBV6-1 and TRBJ1-5; 8 bases fit TRBD1. CDR3 length: 16 amino acids. Germline-derived CDR1 and CDR2 are MNHNS and SASEGT. The ends lost 4 bases at V and 0 bases at J; junction bases unmatched: 5. The CDR3 bases are TGTGCCAGCAGTGGTAACAGGGGGATTAGCAATCAGCCCCAGCATTTT. Its translation is CASSGNRGISNQPQHF.

This clone was seen many times. The chain is built from TRBV10-3 and TRBJ1-5; TRBD1 aligns across 8 bases. V was pared by 3 bases and J by 3 bases, with 1 base of the junction left unmatched. CDR3 size: 14 residues. Germline CDR1 ENHRY, CDR2 SYGVKD. CDR3 sequence reads: CAISDRGPNQPQHF. The DNA of the CDR3 is TGTGCCATCAGTGACAGGGGGCCCAATCAGCCCCAGCATTTT.

This sequence joins TRBV28 and TRBJ2-1; tentative D call: TRBD2 (5 bases). Germline assignment: CDR1 MDHEN and CDR2 SYDVKM. The V and J ends lost 3 bases and 9 bases respectively, with 15 bases between them. The CDR3 covers 14 residues. Written as DNA, the CDR3 is TGTGCCAGCAGTTTCGAGCCTCGGAGGCGTGAGCAGTTCTTC. It codes for CASSFEPRRREQFF.

This clone was counted at least ten times. This chain links TRBV29-1 with TRBJ1-1, with TRBD1 matching over 7 bases. CDR1 is SQVTM and CDR2 is ANQGSEA in the germline V gene. This CDR3 is 13 amino acids long. With 7 bases clipped from V and 0 bases from J, the junction kept 5 bases outside the gene matches. CDR3 region: CSGKQGMNTEAFF. The CDR3 DNA is TGCAGCGGCAAACAGGGGATGAACACTGAAGCTTTCTTT.

This clone was detected a few times. The chain has TRBV27 and TRBJ1-3, with unresolved D. The CDR3 is 13 amino acids. Germline assignment: CDR1 MNHEY and CDR2 SMNVEV (reference sequence). V lost 11 bases to trimming and J lost 4 bases, with 15 bases between them. CDR3 nucleotide sequence: TGTGCCTCATCCGACGCGCGGGGAAACACCATATATTTT. Translated: CASSDARGNTIYF.